This T cell receptor (beta chain) comes out of a study of cytomegalovirus exposure and HLA in healthy donors. General study results and limits: DRB1 showed the most TCR associations and HLA-C the fewest in a later analysis, as rates varied by HLA locus. Later, an analysis found that common viral pathogens appeared to be linked with several of the most significant clusters. A later analysis showed HLA-associated TCR beta chains outstripping equally common others in clonal expansion.

With 60 Vbeta and 13 Jbeta primers, the PCR was carried out. TCRdb's table, derived via immunoSEQ multiplex PCR, lists solely in-frame clones and lacks some. The sample lists over 130,000 clones; 55% to 80% were seen once. The germline CDR1 and CDR2 sequences are MNHEY and SMNVEV (reference sequence). The CDR3 runs 13 residues. V gave up 5 bases and J gave up 4 bases, with 11 bases separating them. Concerning this clone itself: No antigen is known for it.

This chain links TRBV27 with TRBJ1-2; no clear D. Sequenced sample: PBMCs. The clonotype was recovered from a woman aged 55-75 years in good health and CMV-seropositive. The CDR3 loop is CASSPRGIYGYTF. The CDR3, as DNA: TGTGCCAGCAGTCCCCGCGGGATCTATGGCTACACCTTC.